This T cell receptor (beta chain) was sequenced during a study of Ad26.COV2.S vaccination and SARS-CoV-2 variants. About the study: Into the muscle, Ad26.COV2.S was dosed once or twice, 56 days apart.

The sample's treatment: some 20 received Ad26.COV2.S at low or high dose, single or two shots; about 5 received placebo; per-sample allocation not given. It was on day 63 after the first vaccine or placebo injection that samples were taken. An adult donor aged 18-55 years was enrolled in Boston. Expression of Wuhan-strain SARS-CoV-2 spike came from the Ad26 vector that formed the vaccine. Method: immunoSEQ multiplex PCR; TCRdb's copy keeps in-frame clones and lacks some. This sample has some 300,000 clones, with roughly 86% found just once. A word on this clone: Its antigen is not known.

General study points: Individuals receiving vaccine had higher spike-specific TCR breadth than placebo recipients did.

Germline-derived CDR1 and CDR2 are LNHDA and SQIVND (reference sequence). The CDR3 length is 16 residues. The V gene end was trimmed by 5 bases and the J gene end by 4 bases; junction bases not matched to a gene: 10. The gene calls are TRBV19 and TRBJ2-3; 9 positions agree with TRBD1. Sequencing was performed on peripheral blood, taken in a trial of Ad26.COV2.S vaccine versus placebo. This clonotype was obtained from a person between 18 and 60 years old who received the Ad26.COV2.S COVID-19 vaccine or a placebo. CDR3 residues: CASSSLGTGFADTQYF. CDR3 DNA: TGTGCCAGTAGTTCCCTTGGGACAGGGTTTGCAGATACGCAGTATTTT. The whole variable domain, filled in from reference TRBV19 and TRBJ2-3, reads DGGITQSPKYLFRKEGQNVTLSCEQNLNHDAMYWYRQDPGQGLRLIYYSQIVNDFQKGDIAEGYSVSREKKESFPLTVTSAQKNPTAFYLCASSSLGTGFADTQYFGPGTRLTVL.